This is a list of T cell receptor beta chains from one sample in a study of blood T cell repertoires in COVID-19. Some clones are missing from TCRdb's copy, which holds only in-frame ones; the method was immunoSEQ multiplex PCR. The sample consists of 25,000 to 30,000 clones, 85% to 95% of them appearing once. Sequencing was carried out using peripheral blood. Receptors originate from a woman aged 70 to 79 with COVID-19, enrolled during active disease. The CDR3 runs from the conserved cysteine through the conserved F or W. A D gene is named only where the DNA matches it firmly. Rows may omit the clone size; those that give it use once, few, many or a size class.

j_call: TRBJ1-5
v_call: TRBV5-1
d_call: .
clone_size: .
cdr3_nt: TGCGCCAGCAGCTTGAAGCCACAGGGTCAGCCCCAGCATTTT
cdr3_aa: CASSLKPQGQPQHF

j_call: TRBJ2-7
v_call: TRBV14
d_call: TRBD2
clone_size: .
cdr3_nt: TGTGCCAGCAGCCTCGGACTAGCGGGACTTTCCCGCGAGCAGTACTTC
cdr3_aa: CASSLGLAGLSREQYF

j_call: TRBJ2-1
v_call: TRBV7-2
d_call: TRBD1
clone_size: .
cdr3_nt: TGTGCCAGCAGCTTAGTGGGGACAGGAGCCTACAATGAGCAGTTCTTC
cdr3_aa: CASSLVGTGAYNEQFF

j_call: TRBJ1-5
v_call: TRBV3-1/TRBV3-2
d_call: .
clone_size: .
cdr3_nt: TGTGCCAGCAGCCAGGGGAGGAATCAGCCCCAGCATTTT
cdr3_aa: CASSQGRNQPQHF

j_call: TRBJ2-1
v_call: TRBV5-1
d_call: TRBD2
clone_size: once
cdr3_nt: TGCGCCAGCGGACTAGCGGGAGGTTTATTAGGCTACAATGAGCAGTTCTTC
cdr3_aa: CASGLAGGLLGYNEQFF

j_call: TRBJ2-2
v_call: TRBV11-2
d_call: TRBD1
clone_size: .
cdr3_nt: TGTGCCAGCAGCCCCCAGGGGGCGTCCGGGGAGCTGTTTTTT
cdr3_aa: CASSPQGASGELFF

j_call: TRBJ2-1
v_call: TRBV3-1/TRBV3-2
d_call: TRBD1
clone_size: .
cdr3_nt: TGTGCCAGCAGCCCAAAGACAGGGGGCCTTAAATACAATGAGCAGTTCTTC
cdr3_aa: CASSPKTGGLKYNEQFF

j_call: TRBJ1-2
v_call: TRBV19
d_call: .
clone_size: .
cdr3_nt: TGTGCCAGTAGTATACGTGACTATGGCTACACCTTC
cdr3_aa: CASSIRDYGYTF

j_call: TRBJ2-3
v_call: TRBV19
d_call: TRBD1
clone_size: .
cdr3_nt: TGTGCCAGTAGCCCGGGACAGGTCACAGATACGCAGTATTTT
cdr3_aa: CASSPGQVTDTQYF

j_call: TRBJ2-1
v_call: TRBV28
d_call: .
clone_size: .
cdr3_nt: TGTGCCAGCAGTTCAACCAGATACAATGAGCAGTTCTTC
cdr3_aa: CASSSTRYNEQFF

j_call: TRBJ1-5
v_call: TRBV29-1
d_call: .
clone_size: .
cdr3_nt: TGCAGCGTTTCAAAGACAGATAGCAATCAGCCCCAGCATTTT
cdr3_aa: CSVSKTDSNQPQHF

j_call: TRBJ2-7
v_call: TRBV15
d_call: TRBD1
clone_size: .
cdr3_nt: TGTGCCACCAGCAGGGAAACAGGGGACCACGAGCAGTACTTC
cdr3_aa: CATSRETGDHEQYF